One and the same sample provided the 25 T cell receptor beta chains below, sequenced in a study of human CD8 memory T cell subsets. TPEX cells, early memory CD8+ T cells with exhausted-like traits, were CCR7+ PD-1+ TIGIT+. Scientists made TCR beta libraries using UMI-labeled 5' RACE. TCRdb reworked the 5' RACE reads into one entry per CDR3 protein, no DNA. The table gives about 9,000 distinct CDR3 sequences; the top ten clones make up roughly 15% of it. Sequencing was performed on CD8+ T cells from PBMCs. The receptors here all came from a human donor in good health.

This chain's CDR3 is CSASTGGPMETQYF. This sequence joins TRBV20-1 and TRBJ2-5; TCRdb outputs TRBD1, but without DNA this stays unchecked. CDR1 and CDR2 from the germline V gene are DFQATT and SNEGSKA (reference sequence). This CDR3 spans 14 amino acids.

This chain links TRBV29-1 with TRBJ2-7. The V gene's germline CDR1 is SQVTM and CDR2 ANQGSEA. CDR3 length: 13 amino acids. The CDR3: CSVELGLSYEQYF.

This chain links TRBV7-2 with TRBJ2-7; the D call from TCRdb, TRBD1, cannot be confirmed without DNA. The germline V gene encodes CDR1 SGHTA and CDR2 FQGNSA. This CDR3 contains 14 residues. Here the CDR3 reads CASSEDRGPYEQYF.

The chain carries TRBV30 and TRBJ2-3. Germline assignment: CDR1 GTSNPN and CDR2 SVGIG (reference sequence). The CDR3 has 15 residues. The CDR3 reads CAWSVGRTSTDTQYF.

The J gene is TRBJ2-3, the V gene TRBV2; TCRdb calls TRBD1, which cannot be checked without DNA. This CDR3 region has 15 residues. Germline V gene lookup returns CDR1 SNHLY and CDR2 FYNNEI. This CDR3 is CASRGQPGLRDTQYF.

The gene calls are TRBV6-5 and TRBJ2-1; TCRdb's D gene call, TRBD1, goes unchecked for lack of DNA. The CDR3 is made up of 15 amino acids. Germline V lookup: CDR1 MNHEY, CDR2 SVGAGI. CDR3 protein: CASSFDRQGVNEQFF.

The chain is built from TRBV4-2 and TRBJ1-5; TCRdb calls TRBD1, which cannot be checked without DNA. This CDR3 region has 18 residues. Per germline, CDR1 LGHNA and CDR2 YNFKEQ. This CDR3 reads CASSQDAFRDRGIQPQHF.

The gene calls are TRBV4-3 and TRBJ1-2; the TCRdb D gene call, TRBD1, has no DNA to confirm it. CDR1 and CDR2 (germline): LGHNA, YSLEER. The CDR3 loop spans 17 amino acids. CDR3 in amino acids: CASSQELGTDGNYGYTF.

The chain combines TRBV29-1 with TRBJ1-2; there is no DNA to check the TCRdb D call of TRBD1. Germline V gives CDR1 SQVTM, CDR2 ANQGSEA. The CDR3 is made up of 13 amino acids. CDR3 residues: CSAAQGDDYGYTF.

V is TRBV7-2 and J is TRBJ1-1. The CDR3 covers 14 residues. The germline V gene encodes CDR1 SGHTA and CDR2 FQGNSA. This chain's CDR3 is CASSFHSRNTEAFF.

The genes are TRBV29-1 and TRBJ1-6; TCRdb calls TRBD1, which cannot be checked without DNA. Germline CDR1 is SQVTM and CDR2 is ANQGSEA. The CDR3 is 13 amino acids. The CDR3 spells CSVLQGANSPLHF.

The J gene is TRBJ1-5, the V gene TRBV11-2. The CDR3 is 14 residues long. Per the germline V gene, CDR1 is SGHAT and CDR2 is FQNNGV. CDR3 region: CASSLVPVLQPQHF.

The gene calls are TRBV7-8 and TRBJ2-1. Germline V lookup: CDR1 SGHVS, CDR2 FQNEAQ. CDR3 length: 15 residues. CDR3 sequence reads: CASSFLYSSYNEQFF.

The chain uses TRBV18 and TRBJ2-7. Germline CDR1 and CDR2: KGHSH and LQKENI. This CDR3 is 13 amino acids long. CDR3 residues: CASSSQTEYEQYF.

The chain recombines TRBV7-8 with TRBJ2-4; the TRBD2 assignment by TCRdb is unverifiable without DNA. This CDR3 is built from 19 residues. Germline values: CDR1 SGHVS, CDR2 FQNEAQ. This CDR3 reads CASSLDSSGGPLAKNIQYF.

This chain joins TRBV6-5 and TRBJ2-7. Germline CDR1 is MNHEY and CDR2 is SVGAGI. The CDR3 is 16 residues long. This chain's CDR3 is CASSSGRWSSSYEQYF.

This chain connects TRBV7-2 to TRBJ2-3; TCRdb selects TRBD2, and the lack of DNA leaves this call unchecked. The CDR3 is 16 amino acids. CDR1 is SGHTA and CDR2 is FQGNSA in the germline V gene. CDR3 protein: CASSLPSGRTADTQYF. The full variable domain, in which reference TRBV7-2 and TRBJ2-3 provide the parts outside the CDR3, is GAGVSQSPSNKVTEKGKDVELRCDPISGHTALYWYRQSLGQGLEFLIYFQGNSAPDKSGLPSDRFSAERTGGSVSTLTIQRTQQEDSAVYLCASSLPSGRTADTQYFGPGTRLTVL.

The rearrangement joins TRBV29-1 to TRBJ2-1; TCRdb picks TRBD2, but there is no DNA to check that call. The CDR3 is made up of 13 amino acids. Germline V gene sequence: CDR1 SQVTM, CDR2 ANQGSEA. The CDR3 spells CSASGGSGNEQFF.

This clonotype is labeled medium-sized based on frequency. The rearrangement joins TRBV20-1 to TRBJ2-1; TCRdb gives TRBD2 as the D gene, but with no DNA this cannot be confirmed. CDR1 DFQATT and CDR2 SNEGSKA come from the germline V gene (reference sequence). The CDR3 length is 15 residues. CDR3 protein: CSASSSGGDYNEQFF.

The chain carries TRBV7-2 and TRBJ1-5. The CDR3 contains 13 residues. Germline CDR1 and CDR2: SGHTA and FQGNSA. The CDR3 sequence is CASSLVPNQPQHF.

The rearrangement joins TRBV4-3 to TRBJ1-1. The CDR3 is 14 amino acids. Looked up from germline, CDR1 is LGHNA and CDR2 is YSLEER. CDR3 loop: CASSQDTGLGEAFF.

V gene TRBV7-7 combines with J gene TRBJ2-2. Germline-derived CDR1 and CDR2 are SSHAT and FNYEAQ (reference sequence). CDR3 size: 14 residues. The CDR3 loop reads CASSLDLNTGELFF.

V usage is TRBV7-2 and J usage is TRBJ2-5; TCRdb designates TRBD2, a call that cannot be tested without DNA. This CDR3 is 15 amino acids long. Per the germline V gene, CDR1 is SGHTA and CDR2 is FQGNSA. CDR3 sequence: CASSLTGGGAETQYF. The variable domain in full, completed from reference TRBV7-2 and TRBJ2-5, reads GAGVSQSPSNKVTEKGKDVELRCDPISGHTALYWYRQSLGQGLEFLIYFQGNSAPDKSGLPSDRFSAERTGGSVSTLTIQRTQQEDSAVYLCASSLTGGGAETQYFGPGTRLLVL.

The chain uses TRBV12-3 or TRBV12-4 and TRBJ1-5; as DNA is missing, the TRBD1 call by TCRdb cannot be tested. The CDR3 is 16 amino acids. The CDR3 spells CASSNSWGASNQPQHF.

This chain joins TRBV19 and TRBJ2-1; TCRdb lists TRBD2, though no DNA is available to test this call. Germline-derived CDR1 and CDR2 are LNHDA and SQIVND (reference sequence). The length of the CDR3 is 18 residues. The CDR3 sequence: CASSILGQLAGAQNEQFF.